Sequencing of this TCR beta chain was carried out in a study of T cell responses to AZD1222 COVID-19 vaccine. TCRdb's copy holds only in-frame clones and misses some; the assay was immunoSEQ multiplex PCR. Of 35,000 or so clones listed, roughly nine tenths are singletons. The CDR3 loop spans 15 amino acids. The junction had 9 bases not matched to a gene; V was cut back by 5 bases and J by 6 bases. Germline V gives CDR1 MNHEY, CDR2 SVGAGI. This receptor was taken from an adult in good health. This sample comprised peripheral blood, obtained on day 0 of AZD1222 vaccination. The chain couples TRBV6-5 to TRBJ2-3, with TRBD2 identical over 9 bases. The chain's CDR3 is CASSPGEAGGDTQYF. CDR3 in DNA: TGTGCCAGCAGTCCCGGGGAAGCGGGAGGTGATACGCAGTATTTT.